This T cell receptor beta chain was identified during a study of long-term antiretroviral therapy in people with HIV. Study-wide background: The study's earliest collections predate the 2015 immediate-ART recommendation by about a decade.

Turning to this clone: Its target is not known.

The authors ran the immunoSEQ assay, v3.0, at survey level. Data came from immunoSEQ multiplex PCR; TCRdb stores just in-frame clones and leaves some out. The profile shows under 25,000 clones, 70% to 90% of them singletons. General observations from the study: HIV repertoires spanned tighter CDR3 length ranges than controls did.

From germline, CDR1 is SEHNR and CDR2 FQNEAQ (reference sequence). Trimming stripped 8 bases from V and 2 bases from J, with 6 bases between. The CDR3 has 11 amino acids. The sequence came from a woman between 45 and 60 years old with HIV. V gene TRBV7-9 combines with J gene TRBJ2-5; no clear D gene. Sequences were derived from unsorted PBMCs, sampled about 2.7 years after starting antiretroviral therapy. CDR3 region: CASYSQETQYF. The CDR3 nucleotides read TGTGCCAGCTATTCACAAGAGACCCAGTACTTC.